The entry that follows covers one T cell receptor beta chain sequence. The data are from a study of blood T cell repertoires in COVID-19. Germline CDR1 SGHRS, CDR2 YFSETQ. Trimming left V 0 bases short and J 0 bases short, with 7 bases between. The length of the CDR3 is 15 residues. TCRdb keeps only in-frame clones here, not all; method: immunoSEQ multiplex PCR. The sample yields fewer than 200,000 clones, 85% seen once. Specimen: peripheral blood. The V gene is TRBV5-1, the J gene TRBJ1-5; D is perhaps TRBD1 (5 bases). This sequence was found in a woman aged 55-70 years with acute or convalescent COVID-19. This chain's CDR3 is CASSLVGDSNQPQHF. CDR3 in DNA: TGCGCCAGCAGCTTGGTAGGGGATAGCAATCAGCCCCAGCATTTT. The variable domain in full, with the rest retrieved from reference TRBV5-1 and TRBJ1-5, is KAGVTQTPRYLIKTRGQQVTLSCSPISGHRSVSWYQQTPGQGLQFLFEYFSETQRNKGNFPGRFSGRQFSNSRSEMNVSTLELGDSALYLCASSLVGDSNQPQHFGDGTRLSIL.